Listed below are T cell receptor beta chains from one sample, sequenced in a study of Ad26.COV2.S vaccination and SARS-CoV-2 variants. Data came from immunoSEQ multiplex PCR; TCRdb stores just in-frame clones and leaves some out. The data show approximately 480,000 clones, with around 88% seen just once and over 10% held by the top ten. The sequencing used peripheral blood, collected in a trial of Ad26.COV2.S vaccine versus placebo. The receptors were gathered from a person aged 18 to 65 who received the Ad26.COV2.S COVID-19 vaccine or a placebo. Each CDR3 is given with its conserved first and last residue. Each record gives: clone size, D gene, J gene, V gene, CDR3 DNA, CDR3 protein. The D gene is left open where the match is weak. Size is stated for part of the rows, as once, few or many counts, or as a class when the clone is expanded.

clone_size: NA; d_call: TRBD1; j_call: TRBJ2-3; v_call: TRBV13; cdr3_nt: TGTGCCAGCAGCTTAGGGACAGGGAAAGAGCAGTATTTT; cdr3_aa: CASSLGTGKEQYF
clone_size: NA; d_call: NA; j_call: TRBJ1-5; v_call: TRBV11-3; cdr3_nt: TGTGCCAGCAGCTTAGTAACACTAAATCAGCCCCAGCATTTT; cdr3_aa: CASSLVTLNQPQHF
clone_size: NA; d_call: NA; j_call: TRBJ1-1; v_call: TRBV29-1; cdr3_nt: TGCAGCGTTGAACCTCGGGGGGCCTCCACTGAAGCTTTCTTT; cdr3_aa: CSVEPRGASTEAFF
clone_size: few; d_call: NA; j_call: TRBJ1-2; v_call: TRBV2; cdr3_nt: TGTGCCAGCATGGGGGTAGGAAACTATGGCTACACCTTC; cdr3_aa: CASMGVGNYGYTF
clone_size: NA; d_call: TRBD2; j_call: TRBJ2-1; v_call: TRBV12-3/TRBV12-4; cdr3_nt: TGTGCCAGCAGTGTCCGGGACTACCAGTTCTTC; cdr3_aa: CASSVRDYQFF
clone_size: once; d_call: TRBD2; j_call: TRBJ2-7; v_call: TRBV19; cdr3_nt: TGTGCCAGTAGTATGGGACTAGCGGGAAAAGCCTACGAGCAGTACTTC; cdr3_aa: CASSMGLAGKAYEQYF
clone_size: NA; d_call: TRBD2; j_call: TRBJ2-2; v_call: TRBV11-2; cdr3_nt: TGTGCCAGCAAAAGGGGTCGGACTAGCGGGATGGCCGGGGAGCTGTTTTTT; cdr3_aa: CASKRGRTSGMAGELFF
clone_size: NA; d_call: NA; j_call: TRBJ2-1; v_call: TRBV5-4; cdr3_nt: TGTGCCAGCAGCTTCGACAGTGGCTCCTACAATGAGCAGTTCTTC; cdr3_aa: CASSFDSGSYNEQFF
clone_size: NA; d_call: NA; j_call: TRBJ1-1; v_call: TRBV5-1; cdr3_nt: TGCGCCAGCAGCTTGGAGTCCCACAGGGTAACTGAAGCTTTCTTT; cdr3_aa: CASSLESHRVTEAFF
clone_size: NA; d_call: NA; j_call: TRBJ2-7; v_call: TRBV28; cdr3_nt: TGTGCCAGCAGGCCTCCCGGGGGTAGGACCTACGAGCAGTACTTC; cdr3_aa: CASRPPGGRTYEQYF
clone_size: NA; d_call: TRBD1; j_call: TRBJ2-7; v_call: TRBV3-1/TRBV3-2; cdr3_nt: TGTGCCAGCAGCCCCACTGGACAGGGATTATCGCAGTACTTC; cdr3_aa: CASSPTGQGLSQYF
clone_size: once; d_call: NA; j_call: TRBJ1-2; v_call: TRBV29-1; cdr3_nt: TGCAGCGTTGACCCGGTAGGGGACAATCCCTATGGCTACACCTTC; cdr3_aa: CSVDPVGDNPYGYTF
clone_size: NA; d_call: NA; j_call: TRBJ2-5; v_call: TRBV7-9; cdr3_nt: TGTGCCAGCAGCTTGCCACTCGATTTTAAAGAGACCCAGTACTTC; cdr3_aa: CASSLPLDFKETQYF
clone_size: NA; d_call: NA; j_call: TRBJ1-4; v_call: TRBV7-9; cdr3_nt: TGTGCCAGCAGCTTAGCTGGGGGGGATGAAAAACTGTTTTTT; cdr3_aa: CASSLAGGDEKLFF
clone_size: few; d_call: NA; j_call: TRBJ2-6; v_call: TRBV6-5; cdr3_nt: TGTGCCAGCAGTTACTCGCGGGCGTCTGGGGCCAACGTCCTGACTTTC; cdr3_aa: CASSYSRASGANVLTF
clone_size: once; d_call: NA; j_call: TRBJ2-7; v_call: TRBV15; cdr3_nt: TGTGCCACCAGCAGGGCCGGCGGTCTGGACTCCTACGAGCAGTACTTC; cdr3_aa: CATSRAGGLDSYEQYF
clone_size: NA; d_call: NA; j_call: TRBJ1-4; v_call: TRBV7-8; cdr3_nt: TGTGCCAGCACCCCCACGGGCAGGGAGAATGAAAAACTGTTTTTT; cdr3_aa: CASTPTGRENEKLFF
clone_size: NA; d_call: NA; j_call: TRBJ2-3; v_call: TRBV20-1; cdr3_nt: TGCAGTGCTAGTTCCAGGGACCACACAGATACGCAGTATTTT; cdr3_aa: CSASSRDHTDTQYF
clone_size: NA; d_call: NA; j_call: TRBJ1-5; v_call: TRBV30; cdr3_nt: TGTGCCTGGAGTTTCACAGTTAGCAATCAGCCCCAGCATTTT; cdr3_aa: CAWSFTVSNQPQHF